This T cell receptor (beta chain) was captured in a study of Ad26.COV2.S vaccination and SARS-CoV-2 variants. Regarding the study as a whole: Relative to placebo recipients, vaccine recipients exhibited elevated spike-specific TCR breadth.

As to treatment: approximately 18 received Ad26.COV2.S at low or high dose, single or two shots; several received placebo; per-sample allocation not given. Samples analyzed were those drawn on day 63 after the first vaccine or placebo injection. With 5 bases removed from V and 3 bases from J, the gap between germline ends came to 13 bases. The CDR3 has 15 residues. Germline values: CDR1 ENHRY, CDR2 SYGVKD. Produced via immunoSEQ multiplex PCR; TCRdb's table is partial and in-frame only. Of 300,000 to 450,000 clones listed, 70% to 90% were seen once; the top ten hold approximately 3.5%. In the case of this clone: Its specificity is not known.

The chain employs TRBV10-3 and TRBJ2-2; TRBD2 is a possible D gene (5 bases). The TCR comes from a person aged 18-60 years who received the Ad26.COV2.S COVID-19 vaccine or a placebo. Sequencing was performed on peripheral blood, taken in a trial of Ad26.COV2.S vaccine versus placebo. This CDR3 reads CAISFSGADTGELFF. As DNA, the CDR3 is TGTGCCATCAGTTTCAGCGGTGCGGACACCGGGGAGCTGTTTTTT.